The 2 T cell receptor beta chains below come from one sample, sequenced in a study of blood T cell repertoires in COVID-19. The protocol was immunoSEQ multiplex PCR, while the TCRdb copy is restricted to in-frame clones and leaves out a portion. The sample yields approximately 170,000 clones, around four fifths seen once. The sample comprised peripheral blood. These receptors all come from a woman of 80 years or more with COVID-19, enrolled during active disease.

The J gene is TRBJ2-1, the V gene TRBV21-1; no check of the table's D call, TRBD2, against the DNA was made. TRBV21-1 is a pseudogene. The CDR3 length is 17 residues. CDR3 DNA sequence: TGTGCCAGCATCCAAATCCCCCCGGATAGCGGGAGAGATGAGCAGTTCTTC. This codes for CASIQIPPDSGRDEQFF.

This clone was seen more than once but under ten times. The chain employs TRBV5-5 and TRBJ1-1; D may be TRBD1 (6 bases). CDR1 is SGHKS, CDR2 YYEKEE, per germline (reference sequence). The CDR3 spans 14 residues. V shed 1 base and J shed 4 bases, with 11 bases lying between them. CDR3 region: CASSLNGGGTEAFF. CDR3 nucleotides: TGTGCCAGCAGCTTGAATGGGGGCGGCACTGAAGCTTTCTTT.